One sample yielded the 17 T cell receptor beta chains listed below, sequenced in a study of T cell changes during pregnancy in multiple sclerosis. Sequenced by immunoSEQ multiplex PCR; TCRdb stores in-frame clones only, minus some. The sample records 55,000 to 70,000 clones, 80% to 95% being singletons. The material sequenced was CD4+ T cells from peripheral blood mononuclear cells, taken after pregnancy. These receptors were obtained from a female donor with multiple sclerosis, enrolled in a pregnancy study.

The chain carries TRBV28 and TRBJ2-1, with a possible D match to TRBD2 (5 bases). This CDR3 has 16 amino acids. Germline V lookup: CDR1 MDHEN, CDR2 SYDVKM. V lost 2 bases and J 4 bases, leaving 15 bases between the germline ends. The CDR3 loop is CASSLRMGSGYNEQFF. The DNA of the CDR3 is TGTGCCAGCAGTTTACGGATGGGAAGCGGTTACAATGAGCAGTTCTTC. Supplemented by reference TRBV28 and TRBJ2-1, the full variable domain reads DVKVTQSSRYLVKRTGEKVFLECVQDMDHENMFWYRQDPGLGLRLIYFSYDVKMKEKGDIPEGYSVSREKKERFSLILESASTNQTSMYLCASSLRMGSGYNEQFFGPGTRLTVL.

The V and J genes are TRBV30 and TRBJ1-6; 7 bases are a match to TRBD1. The CDR3 sequence is 22 residues long. Germline trimming cut 0 bases from V and 1 base from J; bases unmatched to any gene: 21. Germline V gene lookup returns CDR1 GTSNPN and CDR2 SVGIG (reference sequence). For the CDR3, the DNA is TGTGCCTGGAGTGTACGGAGGGTCCGGGACAGCCTCAAAGGATCCTATAATTCACCCCTCCACTTT. Translation: CAWSVRRVRDSLKGSYNSPLHF.

A single count supports this clone. The rearrangement links TRBV30 to TRBJ2-6, with D possibly being TRBD2 (6 bases). The germline V gene encodes CDR1 GTSNPN and CDR2 SVGIG (reference sequence). This CDR3 has 15 amino acids. Trimming stripped 0 bases from V and 5 bases from J, with 11 bases between. Written as DNA, the CDR3 is TGTGCCTGGAGTGTACGGGGGTTCAGGGCCAACGTCCTGACTTTC. Its protein product is CAWSVRGFRANVLTF.

The chain uses TRBV18 and TRBJ2-1; 11 positions match TRBD2. With V trimmed by 2 bases and J by 11 bases, 2 bases remained unmatched. Germline CDR1 reads KGHSH; CDR2 reads LQKENI. This CDR3 is 13 amino acids long. CDR3 amino acids: CASSPGTSGQQFF. The CDR3 nucleotides are TGTGCCAGCTCACCAGGGACTAGCGGACAGCAGTTCTTC.

CDR3 coding DNA: TGTGCCAGCAGCGAACAGTTCTCTGGAAACACCATATATTTT. Protein sequence: CASSEQFSGNTIYF. The chain uses TRBV2 and TRBJ1-3, with D hard to call. Per germline, CDR1 SNHLY and CDR2 FYNNEI. V dropped 6 bases and J dropped 0 bases, with 9 bases sitting between them. This CDR3 is 14 amino acids long.

V is TRBV5-6 and J is TRBJ1-4; TRBD1 aligns across 10 bases. V lost 3 bases, J lost 6 bases, and 5 bases stayed unmatched. There are 15 residues in the CDR3. Germline assignment: CDR1 SGHDT and CDR2 YYEEEE. The CDR3 nucleotides are TGTGCCAGCAGCTACAGACAGGGGGCTTATGAAAAACTGTTTTTT. Encoded protein: CASSYRQGAYEKLFF.

J is TRBJ2-5 and V is TRBV5-4; 11 bases fit TRBD2. Germline lookup yields CDR1 SGHNT and CDR2 YYREEE (reference sequence). The J segment lost 6 bases and the V segment lost 4 bases, leaving 17 bases of the junction unmatched. The CDR3 contains 18 residues. CDR3 protein: CASSALPLAGGLMKTQYF. CDR3 in DNA: TGTGCCAGCAGCGCCTTACCTTTAGCGGGAGGGCTGATGAAGACCCAGTACTTC.

V and J are TRBV28 and TRBJ2-7; 10 bases fit TRBD1. Germline assignment: CDR1 MDHEN and CDR2 SYDVKM. The CDR3 consists of 16 residues. Trimming took 6 bases from V and 3 from J; bases not matched to a gene: 11. The CDR3: CASRDYSGQGIYEQYF. CDR3 bases: TGTGCCAGCAGGGACTACTCGGGACAGGGGATCTACGAGCAGTACTTC.

This chain joins TRBV19 and TRBJ2-3; possibly TRBD1 for D (6 bases). CDR1 is LNHDA and CDR2 is SQIVND in the germline V gene (reference sequence). Deletions cut 6 bases from V and 3 bases from J, with 13 bases between. There are 14 residues in the CDR3. The CDR3 nucleotides read TGTGCCAGTAGCGGACAGAGCCCGACAGATACGCAGTATTTT. Protein sequence: CASSGQSPTDTQYF.

The V call is TRBV6-1, the J call TRBJ2-7; tentative D call: TRBD2 (5 bases). Germline lookup yields CDR1 MNHNS and CDR2 SASEGT. V was pared by 7 bases and J by 6 bases, with 16 bases between. The CDR3 contains 13 residues. CDR3 DNA sequence: TGTGCCAGCACCAAGAGAGAAGGAGGCGAGCAGTACTTC. It specifies CASTKREGGEQYF.

The chain uses TRBV2 and TRBJ1-1; a weak D match, TRBD1 (5 bases). The CDR3 sequence is 15 residues long. Germline-derived CDR1 and CDR2 are SNHLY and FYNNEI. V was trimmed by 10 bases and J by 2 bases, leaving 20 bases between them. CDR3 loop: CATSPRVSANTEAFF. The CDR3 nucleotides are TGTGCCACTAGTCCCAGGGTGTCGGCAAACACTGAAGCTTTCTTT.

The chain recombines TRBV5-1 with TRBJ2-1; 12 positions agree with TRBD2. V trimming: 3 bases; J trimming: 15 bases; junction bases outside the gene matches: 10. Per germline, CDR1 SGHRS and CDR2 YFSETQ. This CDR3 region has 14 residues. The CDR3 sequence is CASSSRTSGEMWFF. The DNA for the CDR3 is TGCGCCAGCAGCTCCCGGACTAGCGGGGAGATGTGGTTCTTC.

The chain has TRBV7-6 and TRBJ2-3, with 10 bases fitting TRBD2. Germline CDR1 is SGHVS and CDR2 is FNYEAQ. With V trimmed by 1 base and J by 3 bases, 4 bases remained unmatched. There are 16 residues in the CDR3. The CDR3 loop reads CASSLGASGRTDTQYF. The CDR3 DNA reads as TGTGCCAGCAGCTTAGGAGCTAGCGGGAGAACAGATACGCAGTATTTT. Together with reference TRBV7-6 and TRBJ2-3, the CDR3 gives the full variable domain: GAGVSQSPRYKVTKRGQDVALRCDPISGHVSLYWYRQALGQGPEFLTYFNYEAQQDKSGLPNDRFSAERPEGSISTLTIQRTEQRDSAMYRCASSLGASGRTDTQYFGPGTRLTVL.

This clone was counted a single time. The V call is TRBV5-1, the J call TRBJ1-1; the match to TRBD1 covers 7 bases. V gave up 0 bases and J gave up 0 bases; unmatched junction bases: 5. CDR1 SGHRS and CDR2 YFSETQ come from the germline V gene. The CDR3 is 16 residues long. The CDR3 DNA reads TGCGCCAGCAGCTTGGCTTCCAGGGGGATGAACACTGAAGCTTTCTTT. As protein: CASSLASRGMNTEAFF.

The chain has TRBV10-3 and TRBJ2-5, with 10 nucleotides matching TRBD2. The CDR3 runs 15 residues. Germline CDR1 reads ENHRY; CDR2 reads SYGVKD. The junction had 7 bases not matched to a gene; V was cut back by 6 bases and J by 3 bases. CDR3 bases: TGTGCCATCAGAGACAGCGGGGGGGCAGAAGAGACCCAGTACTTC. It codes for CAIRDSGGAEETQYF.

The chain is built from TRBV27 and TRBJ1-2; D unresolved. The CDR3 is 16 amino acids. With 4 bases removed from V and 2 bases from J, the gap between germline ends came to 17 bases. Germline V gene lookup returns CDR1 MNHEY and CDR2 SMNVEV (reference sequence). The CDR3 protein is CASSSHTGHANYGYTF. As DNA, the CDR3 is TGTGCCAGCAGTTCTCATACTGGGCACGCCAACTATGGCTACACCTTC.

The chain employs TRBV10-3 and TRBJ1-1; 12 positions agree with TRBD1. CDR1 is ENHRY, CDR2 SYGVKD, per germline. Trimming took 7 bases from V and 2 from J; bases not matched to a gene: 2. The length of the CDR3 is 14 residues. The CDR3 is CAITGTGGNTEAFF. The CDR3 bases are TGTGCCATCACCGGGACAGGGGGCAACACTGAAGCTTTCTTT.